This TCR beta chain was obtained from a study of blood T cell repertoires in COVID-19. Across the whole study: Sources were T cells, B-cell-depleted T cells, or PBMCs; the material itself was cDNA or gDNA.

Categorization into cohorts depended on clinical history that participants reported. The table came from immunoSEQ multiplex PCR; TCRdb's copy has only in-frame clones and leaves some out. Of around 330,000 clones in the sample, around 90% were seen once. The CDR3 is made up of 13 amino acids. Germline V CDR1 and CDR2: GTSNPN, SVGIG (reference sequence). V was pared by 8 bases and J by 4 bases, with 17 bases between. This clone showed up many times. Material for sequencing was PBMCs or T cells enriched from blood (not recorded which). V and J are TRBV30 and TRBJ1-2; possible D gene TRBD1, 6 bases. This receptor was taken from a man aged 55 to 70 who had recovered from COVID-19. The CDR3 nucleotides are TGTGCCGCGGAGGGGCGGGGGCCCTATGGCTACACCTTC. Translation gives CAAEGRGPYGYTF.